This T cell receptor (beta chain) comes out of a study of beta chain features in type 1 diabetes. This clone was observed a few times. The CDR3 runs 15 residues. The germline gives CDR1 LNHNV, CDR2 YYDKDF (reference sequence). The V end lost 3 bases, the J end lost 3 bases, and 14 bases lay between the germline ends. cDNA synthesis used the whole RNA isolate, giving expressed TCRB sequences. The protocol was immunoSEQ multiplex PCR, while the TCRdb copy is restricted to in-frame clones and leaves out a portion. The repertoire holds around 450,000 clones, with about an eighth as singletons. This TCR came from a woman between 18 and 29 years old in good health. The V call is TRBV15, the J call TRBJ1-1; a possible D gene is TRBD1 (5 bases). Sequencing was done on a sample of naive CD4+ T cells from blood. The CDR3 sequence is CATSRSTGLDTEAFF. Here the CDR3 DNA reads TGTGCCACCAGCAGGTCGACGGGGCTGGACACTGAAGCTTTCTTT.